These 27 T cell receptor beta chains were sequenced from one sample in a study of a mutant IDH1 vaccine in newly diagnosed glioma. For these receptors, no antigen is known. Time point described: week 5, during vaccination. With topical imiquimod, each dose of the vaccine consisted of 300 ug of mutant IDH1 20-mer peptide. Profiling relied on immunoSEQ multiplex PCR, and the TCRdb table lists in-frame clones only, not all of them. Of some 36,000 clones listed, approximately 80% were seen once; the top ten hold around an eighth. Sequences were derived from PBMCs, sampled from a glioma patient whose treatment included an IDH1 peptide vaccine. Receptors originate from a man aged 45 to 65 with glioma.

The chain employs TRBV2 and TRBJ1-5; D not resolved. This CDR3 has 14 amino acids. Germline V gives CDR1 SNHLY, CDR2 FYNNEI. The V and J ends lost 4 bases and 2 bases respectively, with 9 bases between them. The CDR3 DNA sequence: TGTGCCAGCAGTGGGCTCTACGGCAATCAGCCCCAGCATTTT. Its protein is CASSGLYGNQPQHF.

The rearrangement joins TRBV14 to TRBJ1-1; a weak D match, TRBD1 (5 bases). Trimming pared 3 bases from V and 0 bases from J, leaving 17 bases between. The CDR3 sequence is 17 residues long. In germline, CDR1 is SGHDN, CDR2 FVKESK. CDR3 sequence (DNA): TGTGCCAGCAGCCATGGACGGACATGGAGCATGAACACTGAAGCTTTCTTT. Its protein is CASSHGRTWSMNTEAFF. Complete variable domain (other parts from reference TRBV14 and TRBJ1-1): EAGVTQFPSHSVIEKGQTVTLRCDPISGHDNLYWYRRVMGKEIKFLLHFVKESKQDESGMPNNRFLAERTGGTYSTLKVQPAELEDSGVYFCASSHGRTWSMNTEAFFGQGTRLTVV.

V is TRBV7-8 and J is TRBJ1-6, with TRBD1 identical over 8 bases. The CDR3 length is 14 residues. Germline lookup yields CDR1 SGHVS and CDR2 FQNEAQ. The V segment lost 5 bases and the J segment 9 bases; nucleotides outside the gene matches: 6. The DNA for the CDR3 is TGTGCCAGCAGCCGGGACAGGCAACCTTCACCCCTCCACTTT. It codes for CASSRDRQPSPLHF.

This chain uses TRBV11-2 with TRBJ2-7; TRBD1 agrees at 7 bases. Germline CDR1 reads SGHAT; CDR2 reads FQNNGV. The CDR3 has 19 residues. Losses at the gene ends were 4 bases for V and 2 bases for J; bases not matched to a gene: 20. The CDR3 DNA is TGTGCCAGCAGCTCTATGACAGGGCGAGCGTGGACGAAAGCCTACGAGCAGTACTTC. Its translation: CASSSMTGRAWTKAYEQYF.

The chain employs TRBV2 and TRBJ1-5; D ambiguous. This CDR3 contains 14 residues. Germline V gene sequence: CDR1 SNHLY, CDR2 FYNNEI. Trimming stripped 3 bases from V and 4 bases from J, with 10 bases between. As DNA, the CDR3 is TGTGCCAGCAGTGATCGAGACACAAATCAGCCCCAGCATTTT. Translating it yields CASSDRDTNQPQHF.

The chain recombines TRBV30 with TRBJ1-2; 9 nucleotides line up with TRBD1. CDR3 length: 15 residues. V lost 0 bases, J lost 4 bases, and 6 bases stayed unmatched. Germline V gene data show CDR1 as GTSNPN and CDR2 as SVGIG (reference sequence). The CDR3, as DNA: TGTGCCTGGAGTGTTCGACAGGGGGGTGTCTATGGCTACACCTTC. Translating gives CAWSVRQGGVYGYTF.

The chain has TRBV5-4 and TRBJ2-7, with D possibly TRBD2 on 6 matching bases. CDR3 length: 14 residues. Deletions cut 4 bases from V and 4 bases from J, with 15 bases between. Germline CDR1 reads SGHNT; CDR2 reads YYREEE (reference sequence). The CDR3 spells CASSHRDGRYEQYF. The CDR3 coding sequence is TGTGCCAGCAGCCACCGGGACGGGAGATACGAGCAGTACTTC. The whole variable domain, filled in from reference TRBV5-4 and TRBJ2-7, reads ETGVTQSPTHLIKTRGQQVTLRCSSQSGHNTVSWYQQALGQGPQFIFQYYREEENGRGNFPPRFSGLQFPNYSSELNVNALELDDSALYLCASSHRDGRYEQYFGPGTRLTVT.

The chain recombines TRBV4-3 with TRBJ1-3, with D unclear. The CDR3 is made up of 16 amino acids. Trimming left V 1 base short and J 0 bases short, with 10 bases between. The germline V gene encodes CDR1 LGHNA and CDR2 YSLEER. As DNA, the CDR3 is TGCGCCAGCAGCCAAGGGTACGGCAACTCTGGAAACACCATATATTTT. As protein: CASSQGYGNSGNTIYF.

The V gene is TRBV4-1, the J gene TRBJ2-3; 12 nucleotides line up with TRBD2. J gave up 4 bases and V 0 bases, and 14 bases lay outside the gene matches. Germline values: CDR1 MGHRA, CDR2 YSYEKL. The CDR3 consists of 20 residues. The CDR3 DNA reads as TGCGCCAGCAGCCAAGATTCGGGACTAGCGGGTCGTCTGACCCCAGATACGCAGTATTTT. Protein product: CASSQDSGLAGRLTPDTQYF.

The chain links TRBV6-1 to TRBJ1-6; the D gene is possibly TRBD1 (5 bases). The CDR3 totals 12 residues. Germline CDR1 reads MNHNS; CDR2 reads SASEGT. V lost 10 bases to trimming and J lost 7 bases, with 11 bases between them. The CDR3 reads CATRDGNSPLHF. The CDR3 DNA follows: TGTGCCACCCGGGACGGAAATTCACCCCTCCACTTT.

CDR3 DNA sequence: TGTGCCAGCAGAGCGGGACTGAGCAATACAGATACGCAGTATTTT. It codes for CASRAGLSNTDTQYF. The chain employs TRBV9 and TRBJ2-3, with 7 positions matching TRBD2. This CDR3 is built from 15 residues. Losses at the gene ends were 5 bases for V and 3 bases for J; bases not matched to a gene: 9. The germline CDR1 and CDR2 sequences are SGDLS and YYNGEE. Looking up the rest from reference TRBV9 and TRBJ2-3 gives the full variable domain: DSGVTQTPKHLITATGQRVTLRCSPRSGDLSVYWYQQSLDQGLQFLIQYYNGEERAKGNILERFSAQQFPDLHSELNLSSLELGDSALYFCASRAGLSNTDTQYFGPGTRLTVL.

This clone has a handful of counts. The rearrangement joins TRBV4-2 to TRBJ2-3, with a tentative D call TRBD2 (5 bases). The CDR3 consists of 16 residues. Germline CDR1 and CDR2: LGHNA and YNFKEQ. V lost 0 bases to trimming and J lost 5 bases, with 15 bases between them. CDR3 region: CASSQEWIEGGDTQYF. The CDR3 DNA sequence: TGTGCCAGCAGCCAAGAGTGGATTGAGGGTGGAGATACGCAGTATTTT.

This clone was seen only once. J is TRBJ2-3 and V is TRBV4-2; weak D call: TRBD2 (6 bases). CDR3 length: 13 residues. The germline gives CDR1 LGHNA, CDR2 YNFKEQ. V lost 3 bases and J 5 bases, leaving 9 bases between the germline ends. The CDR3 reads CASSQGGRDTQYF. The CDR3 DNA reads TGTGCCAGCAGCCAGGGGGGTCGAGATACGCAGTATTTT.

In this sample, this clone turned up a few times. This chain links TRBV30 with TRBJ1-5; 7 bases are a match to TRBD1. The CDR3 sequence is 19 residues long. V shed 5 bases and J 2 bases; nucleotides not matched to a gene: 21. Germline V gene lookup returns CDR1 GTSNPN and CDR2 SVGIG (reference sequence). CDR3 in DNA: TGTGCCTGGGGTTGCGATACAGGGGTCTTGTCGGATTGCAATCAGCCCCAGCATTTT. Translation gives CAWGCDTGVLSDCNQPQHF.

This clone has just a few counts. The chain carries TRBV4-3 and TRBJ1-2; tentatively, D is TRBD1 (6 bases). CDR1 is LGHNA and CDR2 is YSLEER in the germline V gene. Trimming removed 2 bases from V and 7 bases from J, with 8 bases in between. This CDR3 has 12 amino acids. The CDR3 sequence is CASSQTGLGYTF. Written as DNA, the CDR3 is TGCGCCAGCAGCCAAACAGGGCTTGGCTACACCTTC.

The chain joins TRBV11-1 to TRBJ1-1; D might be TRBD1 (6 bases). The CDR3 is 17 residues long. Per germline, CDR1 SGHAT and CDR2 FQDESV (reference sequence). Trimming removed 5 bases from V and 1 base from J, with 20 bases in between. The CDR3 DNA sequence: TGTGCCAGCAGCCCGGGTGGGGGCAAGGAGAGGAACACTGAAGCTTTCTTT. Translating gives CASSPGGGKERNTEAFF.

This chain connects TRBV6-4 to TRBJ1-2; no clear D. The CDR3 is 15 residues long. Trimming pared 3 bases from V and 6 bases from J, leaving 17 bases between. Germline lookup yields CDR1 MRHNA and CDR2 SNTAGT. The DNA for the CDR3 is TGTGCCAGCAGTGAGGAAAGTCGGGCAGGTCATGGCTACACCTTC. Translated: CASSEESRAGHGYTF.

The chain links TRBV9 to TRBJ1-6; possibly TRBD1 for D (6 bases). The germline V gene encodes CDR1 SGDLS and CDR2 YYNGEE. CDR3 length equals 13 residues. The V gene lost 2 bases and the J gene lost 9 bases, with 9 bases spanning the gap. CDR3 protein: CASSVVDSSPLHF. The CDR3 DNA sequence: TGTGCCAGCAGCGTTGTGGACAGTTCACCCCTCCACTTT.

V and J are TRBV6-5 and TRBJ2-1; 10 bases map to TRBD2. This CDR3 has 15 amino acids. Per germline, CDR1 MNHEY and CDR2 SVGAGI. Trimming at V came to 4 bases and at J to 7 bases, leaving 7 bases not matched to a gene. CDR3 amino acids: CASSSHSGRVNEQFF. The DNA of the CDR3 is TGTGCCAGCAGTTCCCACAGCGGGAGGGTTAATGAGCAGTTCTTC.

CDR3 sequence reads: CASSLAGGPGEQYF. The CDR3 DNA follows: TGTGCCAGCAGTCTAGCGGGAGGGCCGGGTGAGCAGTACTTC. The chain joins TRBV5-6 to TRBJ2-7; 12 nucleotides line up with TRBD2. With V trimmed by 5 bases and J by 7 bases, 7 bases remained unmatched. The CDR3 loop spans 14 amino acids. Germline lookup yields CDR1 SGHDT and CDR2 YYEEEE.

This sequence joins TRBV4-1 and TRBJ1-5; no reliable D call. Looked up from germline, CDR1 is MGHRA and CDR2 is YSYEKL. The CDR3 consists of 15 residues. Trimming pared 0 bases from V and 3 bases from J, leaving 9 bases between. The CDR3 is CASSQDSEYNQPQHF. For the CDR3, the DNA is TGCGCCAGCAGCCAAGATTCAGAATACAATCAGCCCCAGCATTTT.

The chain couples TRBV10-3 to TRBJ2-6, with a weak D call TRBD1 (6 bases). The CDR3 extends over 17 amino acids. Germline CDR1 ENHRY, CDR2 SYGVKD. V lost 2 bases to trimming and J lost 1 base, with 12 bases between them. The CDR3 spells CAISEGGEVSGANVLTF. The CDR3 region has the DNA TGTGCCATCAGTGAGGGGGGCGAGGTTTCTGGGGCCAACGTCCTGACTTTC.

The genes are TRBV6-6 and TRBJ2-6, with D possibly TRBD1 on 5 matching bases. V lost 8 bases and J 6 bases, leaving 14 bases between the germline ends. Germline assignment: CDR1 MNHNY and CDR2 SVGAGI (reference sequence). This CDR3 is 14 amino acids long. The CDR3 protein is CASAPAGMANVLTF. CDR3 sequence (DNA): TGTGCCAGCGCACCCGCAGGGATGGCCAACGTCCTGACTTTC.

The rearrangement links TRBV27 to TRBJ2-1; no clear D. The CDR3 runs to 14 residues. V lost 6 bases and J 6 bases, leaving 15 bases between the germline ends. CDR1 and CDR2 from the germline V gene are MNHEY and SMNVEV (reference sequence). The CDR3, as DNA: TGTGCCAGCAGCGACCGACAAATGGGCAATGAGCAGTTCTTC. Protein: CASSDRQMGNEQFF.

The chain joins TRBV5-5 to TRBJ2-3; 7 bases agree with TRBD2. V dropped 0 bases and J dropped 6; count of bases not matched to a gene: 7. Germline loops: CDR1 SGHKS, CDR2 YYEKEE (reference sequence). CDR3 length: 15 amino acids. CDR3 sequence reads: CASSLAGRGMDTQYF. The CDR3 bases are TGTGCCAGCAGCTTGGCCGGGCGGGGGATGGATACGCAGTATTTT.

This chain connects TRBV11-2 to TRBJ1-1; no clear D gene. The CDR3 runs to 13 residues. Per the germline V gene, CDR1 is SGHAT and CDR2 is FQNNGV. Trimming took off 8 bases at V and 7 bases at J, with 17 bases between the two ends. The CDR3 DNA follows: TGTGCCAGCCGCTCGAAAGACCATATTGAAGCTTTCTTT. This sequence encodes CASRSKDHIEAFF. The whole variable domain, filled in from reference TRBV11-2 and TRBJ1-1, reads EAGVAQSPRYKIIEKRQSVAFWCNPISGHATLYWYQQILGQGPKLLIQFQNNGVVDDSQLPKDRFSAERLKGVDSTLKIQPAKLEDSAVYLCASRSKDHIEAFFGQGTRLTVV.

The CDR3 sequence is CASGGGLGTQYF. The CDR3 DNA reads TGTGCCAGCGGTGGGGGGCTCGGGACCCAGTACTTC. V usage is TRBV7-8 and J usage is TRBJ2-5; D tentatively fits TRBD1 or TRBD2 (6 bases each). In germline, CDR1 is SGHVS, CDR2 FQNEAQ. This CDR3 is built from 12 residues. With 8 bases removed from V and 7 bases from J, the gap between germline ends came to 14 bases.